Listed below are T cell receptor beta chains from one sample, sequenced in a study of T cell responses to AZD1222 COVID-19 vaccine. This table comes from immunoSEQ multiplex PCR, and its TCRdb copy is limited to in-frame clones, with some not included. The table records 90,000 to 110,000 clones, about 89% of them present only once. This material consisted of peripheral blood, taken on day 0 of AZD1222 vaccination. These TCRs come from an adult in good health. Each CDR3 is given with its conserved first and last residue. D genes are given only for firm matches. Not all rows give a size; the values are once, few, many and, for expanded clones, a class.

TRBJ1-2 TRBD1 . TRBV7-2 CASSLTGDYGYTF TGTGCCAGCAGCTTAACAGGGGACTATGGCTACACCTTC
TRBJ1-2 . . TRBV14 CASSQDPQAEDLYGYTF TGTGCCAGCAGCCAAGATCCTCAGGCCGAAGATCTCTATGGCTACACCTTC
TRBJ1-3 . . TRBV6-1 CASSEALITVPDTIYF TGTGCCAGCAGTGAAGCGCTTATAACCGTCCCAGACACCATATATTTT
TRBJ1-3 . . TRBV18 CASSPPGGNGNTIYF TGTGCCAGCTCACCACCGGGGGGTAACGGAAACACCATATATTTT
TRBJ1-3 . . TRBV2 CASFSPGYSGNTIYF TGTGCCAGCTTTTCTCCCGGGTACTCTGGAAACACCATATATTTT
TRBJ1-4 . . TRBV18 CASSPYGGGNEKLFF TGTGCCAGCTCACCATACGGAGGGGGAAATGAAAAACTGTTTTTT
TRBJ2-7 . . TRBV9 CASSVDERGRSYEQYF TGTGCCAGCAGCGTAGATGAGAGAGGACGGTCCTACGAGCAGTACTTC
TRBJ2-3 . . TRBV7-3 CASSFRGRTSTDTQYF TGTGCCAGCAGCTTTAGGGGTAGGACTAGCACAGATACGCAGTATTTT
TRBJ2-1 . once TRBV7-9 CASSLAGPLAAEQFF TGTGCCAGCAGCTTAGCCGGGCCCCTCGCGGCTGAGCAGTTCTTC
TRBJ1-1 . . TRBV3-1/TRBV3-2 CASSQGGESGTEAFF TGTGCCAGCAGCCAAGGAGGCGAATCGGGCACTGAAGCTTTCTTT
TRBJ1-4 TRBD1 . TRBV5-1 CASSPGQPNEKLFF TGCGCCAGCAGCCCGGGACAGCCTAATGAAAAACTGTTTTTT
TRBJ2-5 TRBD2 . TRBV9 CASSIGTSGSSVTQYF TGTGCCAGCAGCATTGGGACTAGCGGGAGTAGCGTGACCCAGTACTTC
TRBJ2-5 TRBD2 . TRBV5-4 CASSPSGRAVGETQYF TGTGCCAGCAGCCCGAGCGGGAGGGCCGTTGGGGAGACCCAGTACTTC
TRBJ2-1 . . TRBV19 CASSQIRGQAAYNEQFF TGTGCCAGTAGTCAAATTCGTGGGCAGGCTGCCTACAATGAGCAGTTCTTC
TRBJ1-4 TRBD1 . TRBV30 CAWNTGVLHEKLFF TGTGCCTGGAACACAGGGGTGTTACATGAAAAACTGTTTTTT
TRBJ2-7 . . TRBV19 CASREQSGIAYEQYF TGTGCCAGTAGAGAACAGTCCGGGATTGCCTACGAGCAGTACTTC
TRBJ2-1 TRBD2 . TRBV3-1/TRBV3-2 CASSQDALAGYNEQFF TGTGCCAGCAGCCAAGATGCACTAGCGGGGTACAATGAGCAGTTCTTC
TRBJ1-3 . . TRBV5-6 CASSLVDSGNTIYF TGTGCCAGCAGCTTGGTCGACTCTGGAAACACCATATATTTT
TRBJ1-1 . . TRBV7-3 CASSLSRDTEAFF TGTGCCAGCAGCTTAAGCAGGGACACTGAAGCTTTCTTT
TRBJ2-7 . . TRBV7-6 CASSPTGNYEQYF TGTGCCAGCAGCCCGACAGGAAATTACGAGCAGTACTTC